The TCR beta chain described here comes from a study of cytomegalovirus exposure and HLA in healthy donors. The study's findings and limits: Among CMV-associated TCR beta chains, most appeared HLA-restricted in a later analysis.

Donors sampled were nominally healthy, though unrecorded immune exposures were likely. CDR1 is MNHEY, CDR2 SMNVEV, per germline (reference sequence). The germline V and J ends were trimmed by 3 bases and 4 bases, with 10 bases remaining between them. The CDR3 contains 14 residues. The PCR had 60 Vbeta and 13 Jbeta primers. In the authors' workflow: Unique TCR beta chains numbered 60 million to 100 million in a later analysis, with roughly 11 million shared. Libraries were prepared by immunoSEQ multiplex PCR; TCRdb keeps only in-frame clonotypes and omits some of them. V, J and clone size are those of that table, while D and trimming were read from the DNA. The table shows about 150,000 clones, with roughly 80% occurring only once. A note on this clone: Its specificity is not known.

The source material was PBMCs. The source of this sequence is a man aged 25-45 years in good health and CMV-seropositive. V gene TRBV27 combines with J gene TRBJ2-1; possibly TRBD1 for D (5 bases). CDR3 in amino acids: CASSFPTAYNEQFF. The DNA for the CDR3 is TGTGCCAGCAGTTTTCCGACAGCTTACAATGAGCAGTTCTTC.